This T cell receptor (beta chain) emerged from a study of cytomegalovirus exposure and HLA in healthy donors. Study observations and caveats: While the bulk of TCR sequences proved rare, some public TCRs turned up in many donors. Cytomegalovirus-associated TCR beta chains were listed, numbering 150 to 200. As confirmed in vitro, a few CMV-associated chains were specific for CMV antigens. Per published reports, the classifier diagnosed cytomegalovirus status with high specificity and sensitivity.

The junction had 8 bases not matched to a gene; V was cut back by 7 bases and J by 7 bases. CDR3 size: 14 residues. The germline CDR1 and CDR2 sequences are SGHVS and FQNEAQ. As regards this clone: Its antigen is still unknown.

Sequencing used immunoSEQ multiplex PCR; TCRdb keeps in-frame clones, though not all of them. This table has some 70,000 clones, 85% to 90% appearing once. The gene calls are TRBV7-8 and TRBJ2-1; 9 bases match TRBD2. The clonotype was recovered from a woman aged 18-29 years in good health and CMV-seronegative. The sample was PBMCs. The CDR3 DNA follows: TGTGCCAGCACCCACGAGCGGGGGGCGAATGAGCAGTTCTTC. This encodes CASTHERGANEQFF.